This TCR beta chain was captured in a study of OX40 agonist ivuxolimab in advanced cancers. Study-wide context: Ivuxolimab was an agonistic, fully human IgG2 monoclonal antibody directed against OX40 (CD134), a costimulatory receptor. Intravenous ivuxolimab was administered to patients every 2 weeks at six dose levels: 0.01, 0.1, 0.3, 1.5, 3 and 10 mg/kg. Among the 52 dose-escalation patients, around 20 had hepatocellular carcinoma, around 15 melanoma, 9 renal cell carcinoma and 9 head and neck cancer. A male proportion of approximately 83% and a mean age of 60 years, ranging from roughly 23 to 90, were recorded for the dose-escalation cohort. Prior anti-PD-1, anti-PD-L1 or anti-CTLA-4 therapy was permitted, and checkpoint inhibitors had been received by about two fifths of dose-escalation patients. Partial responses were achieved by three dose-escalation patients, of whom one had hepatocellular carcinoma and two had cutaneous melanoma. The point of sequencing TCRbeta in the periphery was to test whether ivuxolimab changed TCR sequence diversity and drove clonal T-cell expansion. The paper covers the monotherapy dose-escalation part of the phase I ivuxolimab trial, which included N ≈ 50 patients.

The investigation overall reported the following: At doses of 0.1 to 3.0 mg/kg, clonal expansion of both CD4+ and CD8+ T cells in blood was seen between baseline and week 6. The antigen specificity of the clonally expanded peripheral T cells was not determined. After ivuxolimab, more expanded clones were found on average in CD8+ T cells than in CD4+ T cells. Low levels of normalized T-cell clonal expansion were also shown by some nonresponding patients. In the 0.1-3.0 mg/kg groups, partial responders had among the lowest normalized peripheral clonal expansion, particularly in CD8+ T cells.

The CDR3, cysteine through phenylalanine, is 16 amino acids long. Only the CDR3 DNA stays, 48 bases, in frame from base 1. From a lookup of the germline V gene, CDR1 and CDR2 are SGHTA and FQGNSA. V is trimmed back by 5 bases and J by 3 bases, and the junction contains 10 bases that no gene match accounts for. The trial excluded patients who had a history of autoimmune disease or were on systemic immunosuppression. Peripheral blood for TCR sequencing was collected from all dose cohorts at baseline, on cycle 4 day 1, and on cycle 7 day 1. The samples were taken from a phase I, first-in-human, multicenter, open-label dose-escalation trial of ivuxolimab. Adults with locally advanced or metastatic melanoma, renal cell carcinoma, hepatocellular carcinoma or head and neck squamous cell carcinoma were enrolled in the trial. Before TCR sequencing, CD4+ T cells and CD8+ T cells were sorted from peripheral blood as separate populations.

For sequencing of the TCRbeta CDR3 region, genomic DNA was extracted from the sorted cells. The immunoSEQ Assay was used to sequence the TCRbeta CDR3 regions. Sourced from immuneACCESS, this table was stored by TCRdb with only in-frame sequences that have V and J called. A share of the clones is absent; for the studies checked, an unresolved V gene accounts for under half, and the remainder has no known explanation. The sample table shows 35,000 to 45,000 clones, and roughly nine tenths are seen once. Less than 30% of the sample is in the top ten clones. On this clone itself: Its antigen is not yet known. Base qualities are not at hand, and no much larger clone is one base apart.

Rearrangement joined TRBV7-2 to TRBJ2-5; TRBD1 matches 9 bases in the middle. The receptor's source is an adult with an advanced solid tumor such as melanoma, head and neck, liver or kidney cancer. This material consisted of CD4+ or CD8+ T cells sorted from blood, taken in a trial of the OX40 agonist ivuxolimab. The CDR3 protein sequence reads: CASSLSGTGYKETQYF. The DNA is TGTGCCAGCAGCCTAAGCGGGACAGGGTATAAAGAGACCCAGTACTTC.